This T cell receptor beta chain was obtained from a study of blood T cell repertoires in COVID-19. The wider study: Donors in the United States, Italy and Spain gave samples during acute or convalescent COVID-19.

The data were produced by immunoSEQ multiplex PCR, yet TCRdb's version contains in-frame clones alone and is incomplete. Of roughly 210,000 clones listed, roughly 90% were seen once; the top ten hold roughly 1.7%. Germline lookup yields CDR1 SGDLS and CDR2 YYNGEE. This CDR3 comprises 16 residues. V dropped 0 bases and J dropped 0 bases, with 12 bases sitting between them. The chain employs TRBV9 and TRBJ2-5, with unresolved D. The sample taken for sequencing was peripheral blood. The clonotype comes from a man between 65 and 85 years old with acute or convalescent COVID-19. The CDR3 sequence: CASSVGPQVNQETQYF. CDR3 nucleotides: TGTGCCAGCAGCGTAGGCCCGCAGGTAAACCAAGAGACCCAGTACTTC.